These 15 T cell receptor beta chains were sequenced from one sample in a study of T-cell reconstitution after alpha-beta-depleted transplantation in children. Preparing the TCRbeta library involved the use of unique molecular identifiers. TCRdb reprocessed the PCR reads with MiXCR, giving one entry per CDR3 protein. The data hold more than 300,000 distinct CDR3 sequences, with around 16% observed a single time. The input for sequencing was PBMCs, mostly from graft donor cells, taken 360 days after TCRalphabeta/CD19-depleted stem cell transplant. Receptor source: a male patient aged 2-15 years who had a stem cell transplant for acute lymphoblastic leukemia, so the T cells may come from the graft donor.

This clonotype has a handful of counts. The V gene is TRBV12-3 or TRBV12-4, the J gene TRBJ2-4; a weak D match, TRBD2 (5 bases). The CDR3 is made up of 15 amino acids. V gave up 5 bases and J gave up 0 bases, with 11 bases separating them. CDR3 sequence reads: CASSKTRVAKNIQYF. The CDR3, as DNA: TGTGCCAGCAGTAAGACGCGGGTAGCCAAAAACATTCAGTACTTC.

This clonotype was observed a handful of times. This rearrangement joins TRBV7-9 to TRBJ2-7; 10 bases are a match to TRBD1. The CDR3 spans 15 residues. Losses at the gene ends were 5 bases for V and 2 bases for J; bases not matched to a gene: 6. Germline V gene data show CDR1 as SEHNR and CDR2 as FQNEAQ (reference sequence). The CDR3 bases are TGTGCCAGCAGCACCCGGACAGGGGGGACCTACGAGCAGTACTTC. This codes for CASSTRTGGTYEQYF.

V gene TRBV15 combines with J gene TRBJ2-7, with TRBD2 matching 10 bases. Germline V gene lookup returns CDR1 LNHNV and CDR2 YYDKDF (reference sequence). The CDR3 consists of 17 residues. Trimming cost V 3 bases and J 5 bases; bases outside gene matches: 13. The CDR3 here is CATSSDGWGLATHEQYF. Written as DNA, the CDR3 is TGTGCCACCAGCAGCGACGGGTGGGGACTAGCGACCCACGAGCAGTACTTC.

The CDR3 is CASSSQGPGTDTQYF. DNA for the CDR3: TGTGCCAGCAGCTCACAGGGGCCGGGCACAGATACGCAGTATTTT. The chain recombines TRBV7-2 with TRBJ2-3; the match to TRBD1 covers 7 bases. Germline V gives CDR1 SGHTA, CDR2 FQGNSA. The CDR3 spans 15 residues. Unmatched junction bases numbered 5, after V lost 4 bases and J lost 1 base.

The sample holds a few counts of this clonotype. The V gene is TRBV5-1, the J gene TRBJ1-1; TRBD1 is a possible D gene (5 bases). There are 13 residues in the CDR3. V was cut by 8 bases and J by 5 bases, with 16 bases left in between. Germline CDR1 and CDR2: SGHRS and YFSETQ. CDR3 nucleotides: TGCGCCAGTACCACCGGGGGAGGAACTGAAGCTTTCTTT. Translating gives CASTTGGGTEAFF.

There are a few counts of this clonotype. The chain is built from TRBV6-1 and TRBJ1-1; TRBD1 matches at 7 bases. Germline CDR1 is MNHNS and CDR2 is SASEGT. CDR3 size: 19 residues. With V trimmed by 2 bases and J by 2 bases, 17 bases remained unmatched. DNA of the CDR3: TGTGCCAGCAGTGAACCGGGACAGCCCGGGTTATTAATTAACACTGAAGCTTTCTTT. Its protein product is CASSEPGQPGLLINTEAFF.

The CDR3 DNA is TGTGCCAGCAGCCAAGATTGGGCGGGAGGGCACTACGAGCAGTACTTC. Its protein product is CASSQDWAGGHYEQYF. The V gene is TRBV4-2, the J gene TRBJ2-7; 9 bases fit TRBD2. CDR1 is LGHNA, CDR2 YNFKEQ, per germline. The CDR3 spans 16 residues. After removal of 0 bases from V and 3 bases from J, the junction contained 6 bases not matched to a gene.

Many counts were recorded for this clonotype. The J gene is TRBJ2-2, the V gene TRBV5-5; 7 positions agree with TRBD1. Germline CDR1 reads SGHKS; CDR2 reads YYEKEE (reference sequence). The V gene end was trimmed by 6 bases and the J gene end by 3 bases; junction bases not matched to a gene: 5. This CDR3 comprises 14 residues. The CDR3 sequence is CASNRDSYTGELFF. The CDR3 region has the DNA TGTGCCAGCAACCGGGACAGTTACACCGGGGAGCTGTTTTTT.

The chain combines TRBV4-1 with TRBJ2-1, with TRBD2 as a possible D gene (5 bases). The CDR3 length is 16 residues. Germline lookup yields CDR1 MGHRA and CDR2 YSYEKL. Between the trimmed V and J ends, which lost 4 bases and 0 bases, there was a span of 13 bases. The CDR3 DNA is TGCGCCAGCAGCCCCGGAGGAACCAGCTCCTACAATGAGCAGTTCTTC. It specifies CASSPGGTSSYNEQFF.

The chain links TRBV27 to TRBJ2-1; D is perhaps TRBD1 or TRBD2 (5 bases each). CDR3 length: 13 residues. The germline CDR1 and CDR2 sequences are MNHEY and SMNVEV (reference sequence). Trimming left V 4 bases short and J 2 bases short, with 6 bases between. For the CDR3, the DNA is TGTGCCAGCAGTTGGGACGCCTACAATGAGCAGTTCTTC. As protein: CASSWDAYNEQFF.

This clonotype was seen only a few times. The V gene is TRBV18, the J gene TRBJ1-6, with D possibly being TRBD1 (5 bases). The V and J ends lost 6 bases and 10 bases respectively, with 13 bases between them. The CDR3 length is 13 residues. Germline CDR1 KGHSH, CDR2 LQKENI. Written as DNA, the CDR3 is TGTGCCAGCTCGCGGGGGGGAAACTCACCCCTCCACTTT. It is translated as CASSRGGNSPLHF.

This clonotype came up many times. This chain's CDR3 is CAISAARGTEAFF. CDR3 in DNA: TGTGCCATCAGTGCGGCGCGGGGCACTGAAGCTTTCTTT. The chain couples TRBV10-3 to TRBJ1-1, with D unresolved. The length of the CDR3 is 13 residues. Germline lookup yields CDR1 ENHRY and CDR2 SYGVKD. V lost 4 bases, J lost 4 bases, and 10 bases lay in between.

This clonotype was seen only a few times. The chain has TRBV30 and TRBJ2-6; perhaps TRBD2 as D (6 bases). V was clipped by 0 bases and J by 4 bases, with 13 bases between them. Germline-derived CDR1 and CDR2 are GTSNPN and SVGIG (reference sequence). The CDR3 extends over 16 amino acids. The DNA of the CDR3 is TGTGCCTGGAGTGTACGGGAGTTCTACGGGGCCAACGTCCTGACTTTC. The encoded protein is CAWSVREFYGANVLTF.

This clonotype has a handful of counts. The chain carries TRBV6-5 and TRBJ2-7; TRBD1 agrees at 8 bases. CDR1 is MNHEY and CDR2 is SVGAGI in the germline V gene. V lost 2 bases and J lost 2; bases outside the gene matches: 11. The CDR3 contains 17 residues. In DNA form, the CDR3 reads TGTGCCAGCAGTTACCCCCCGCGGACAGGGCTGACCTACGAGCAGTACTTC. Translation gives CASSYPPRTGLTYEQYF.

This clonotype came up many times. The CDR3 DNA follows: TGTGCCAGCAGCTTAGCAGGGGGCTCCGATGGCTACACCTTC. Translating it yields CASSLAGGSDGYTF. The V call is TRBV7-9, the J call TRBJ1-2; 7 bases fit TRBD1. The junction had 4 bases not matched to a gene; V was cut back by 0 bases and J by 6 bases. The CDR3 spans 14 residues. Germline CDR1 and CDR2: SEHNR and FQNEAQ (reference sequence).